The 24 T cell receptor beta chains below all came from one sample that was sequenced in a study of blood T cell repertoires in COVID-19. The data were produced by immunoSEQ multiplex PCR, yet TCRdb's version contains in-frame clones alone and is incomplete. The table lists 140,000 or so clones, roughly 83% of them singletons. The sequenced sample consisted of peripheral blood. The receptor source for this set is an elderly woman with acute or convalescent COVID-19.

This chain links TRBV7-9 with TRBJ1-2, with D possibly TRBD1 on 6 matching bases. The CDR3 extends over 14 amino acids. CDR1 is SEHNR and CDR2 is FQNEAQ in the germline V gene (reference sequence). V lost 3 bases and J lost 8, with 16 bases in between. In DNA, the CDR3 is TGTGCCAGCAGCTTGATACAGGGTTTCCAGGGCTACACCTTC. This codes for CASSLIQGFQGYTF.

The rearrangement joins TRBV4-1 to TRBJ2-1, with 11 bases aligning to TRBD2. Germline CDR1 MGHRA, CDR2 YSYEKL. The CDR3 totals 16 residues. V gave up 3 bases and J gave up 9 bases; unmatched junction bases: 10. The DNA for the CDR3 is TGCGCCAGCAGCCACCGACTAGCGGGGAAAGGGGGTGAGCAGTTCTTC. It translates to CASSHRLAGKGGEQFF.

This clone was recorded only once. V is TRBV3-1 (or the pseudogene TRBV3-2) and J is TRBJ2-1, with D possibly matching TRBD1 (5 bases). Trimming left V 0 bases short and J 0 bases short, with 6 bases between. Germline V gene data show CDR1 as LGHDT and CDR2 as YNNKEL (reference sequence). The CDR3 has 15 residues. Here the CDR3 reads CASSQDQGSYNEQFF. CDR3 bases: TGTGCCAGCAGCCAAGATCAGGGCTCCTACAATGAGCAGTTCTTC.

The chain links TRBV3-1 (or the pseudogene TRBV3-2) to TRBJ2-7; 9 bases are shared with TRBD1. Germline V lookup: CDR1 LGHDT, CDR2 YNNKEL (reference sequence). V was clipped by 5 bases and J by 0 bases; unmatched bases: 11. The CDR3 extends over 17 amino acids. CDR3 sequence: CASSRGQGSGSSYEQYF. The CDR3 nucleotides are TGTGCCAGCAGCAGGGGACAGGGAAGTGGGAGCTCCTACGAGCAGTACTTC.

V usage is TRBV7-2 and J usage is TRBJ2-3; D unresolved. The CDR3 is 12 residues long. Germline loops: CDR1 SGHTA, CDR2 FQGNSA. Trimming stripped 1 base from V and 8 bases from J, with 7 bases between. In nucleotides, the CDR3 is TGTGCCAGCAGCTTAGAAGGCGGTACGCAGTATTTT. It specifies CASSLEGGTQYF.

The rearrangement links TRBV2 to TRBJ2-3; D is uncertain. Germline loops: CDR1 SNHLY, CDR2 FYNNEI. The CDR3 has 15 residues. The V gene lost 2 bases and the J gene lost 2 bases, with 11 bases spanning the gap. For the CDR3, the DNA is TGTGCCAGCAGTGAACTAGGTCAGACCACAGATACGCAGTATTTT. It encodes CASSELGQTTDTQYF.

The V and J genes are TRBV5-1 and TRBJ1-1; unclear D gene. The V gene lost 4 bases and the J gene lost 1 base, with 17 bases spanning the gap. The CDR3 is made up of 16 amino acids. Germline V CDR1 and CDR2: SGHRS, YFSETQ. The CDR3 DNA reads TGCGCCAGCAGCGAGGGATGGGAGGCGGCGAACACTGAAGCTTTCTTT. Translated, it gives CASSEGWEAANTEAFF.

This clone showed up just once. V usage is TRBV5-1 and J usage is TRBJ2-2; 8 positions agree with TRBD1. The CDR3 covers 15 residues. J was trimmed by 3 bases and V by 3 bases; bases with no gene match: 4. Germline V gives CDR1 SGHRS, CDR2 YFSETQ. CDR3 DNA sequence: TGCGCCAGCAGCTGGACAGGGATGGACACCGGGGAGCTGTTTTTT. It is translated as CASSWTGMDTGELFF.

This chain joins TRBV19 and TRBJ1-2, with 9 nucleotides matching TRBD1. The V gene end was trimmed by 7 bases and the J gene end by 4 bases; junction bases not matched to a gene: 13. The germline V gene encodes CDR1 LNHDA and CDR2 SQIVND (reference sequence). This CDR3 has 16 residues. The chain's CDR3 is CASTHGWTGESYGYTF. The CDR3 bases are TGTGCCAGTACTCATGGGTGGACAGGGGAGTCCTATGGCTACACCTTC.

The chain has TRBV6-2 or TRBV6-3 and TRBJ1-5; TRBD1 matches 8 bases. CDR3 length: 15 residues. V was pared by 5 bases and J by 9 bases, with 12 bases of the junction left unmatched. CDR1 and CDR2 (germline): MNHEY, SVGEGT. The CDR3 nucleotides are TGTGCCAGCAGTCTCCAGGGGGCGGCGAGAAGGCCCCAGCATTTT. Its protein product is CASSLQGAARRPQHF.

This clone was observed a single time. CDR3 sequence reads: CASSFLAGGPGTDTQYF. In DNA form, the CDR3 reads TGTGCCAGCAGCTTCTTAGCGGGGGGGCCCGGCACAGATACGCAGTATTTT. The V gene is TRBV7-8, the J gene TRBJ2-3, with TRBD2 matching over 11 bases. Germline V gene lookup returns CDR1 SGHVS and CDR2 FQNEAQ. The V gene end was trimmed by 3 bases and the J gene end by 1 base; junction bases not matched to a gene: 6. CDR3 length: 17 residues.

CDR3 nucleotide sequence: TGTGCCAGCAGCCCGCGGCTAGGGGACACAGATACGCAGTATTTT. The encoded protein is CASSPRLGDTDTQYF. This rearrangement joins TRBV9 to TRBJ2-3; D might be TRBD1 (5 bases). The CDR3 covers 15 residues. V lost 4 bases, J lost 2 bases, and 14 bases lay in between. CDR1 and CDR2 (germline): SGDLS, YYNGEE. Full variable domain (outside the CDR3, taken from reference TRBV9 and TRBJ2-3): DSGVTQTPKHLITATGQRVTLRCSPRSGDLSVYWYQQSLDQGLQFLIQYYNGEERAKGNILERFSAQQFPDLHSELNLSSLELGDSALYFCASSPRLGDTDTQYFGPGTRLTVL.

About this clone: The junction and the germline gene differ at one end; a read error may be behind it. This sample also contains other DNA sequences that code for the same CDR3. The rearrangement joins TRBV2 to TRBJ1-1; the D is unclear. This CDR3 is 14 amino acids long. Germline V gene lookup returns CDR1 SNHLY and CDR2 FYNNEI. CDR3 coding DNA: TGTGCCAGCAGTGAAGACAGCCGGAACACTGAGGCTTTCTTT. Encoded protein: CASSEDSRNTEAFF.

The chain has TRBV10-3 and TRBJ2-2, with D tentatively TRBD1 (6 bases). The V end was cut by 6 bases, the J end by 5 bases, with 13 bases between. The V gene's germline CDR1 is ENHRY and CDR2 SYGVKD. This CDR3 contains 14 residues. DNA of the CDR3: TGTGCCATCAGCCAGGGGACGGGGACCGGGGAGCTGTTTTTT. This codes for CAISQGTGTGELFF.

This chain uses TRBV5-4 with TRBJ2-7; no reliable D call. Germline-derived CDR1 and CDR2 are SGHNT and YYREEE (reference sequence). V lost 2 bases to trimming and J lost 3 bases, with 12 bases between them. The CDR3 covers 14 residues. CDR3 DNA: TGTGCCAGCAGCTTCCCGAACAGCTTCTACGAGCAGTACTTC. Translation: CASSFPNSFYEQYF.

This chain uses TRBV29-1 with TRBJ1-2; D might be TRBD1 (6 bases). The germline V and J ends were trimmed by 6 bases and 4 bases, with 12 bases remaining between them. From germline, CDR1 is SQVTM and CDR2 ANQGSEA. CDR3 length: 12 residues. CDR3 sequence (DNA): TGCAGCGTGGGCGGACAGCCCTATGGCTACACCTTC. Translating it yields CSVGGQPYGYTF. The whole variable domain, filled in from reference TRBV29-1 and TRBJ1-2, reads SAVISQKPSRDICQRGTSLTIQCQVDSQVTMMFWYRQQPGQSLTLIATANQGSEATYESGFVIDKFPISRPNLTFSTLTVSNMSPEDSSIYLCSVGGQPYGYTFGSGTRLTVV.

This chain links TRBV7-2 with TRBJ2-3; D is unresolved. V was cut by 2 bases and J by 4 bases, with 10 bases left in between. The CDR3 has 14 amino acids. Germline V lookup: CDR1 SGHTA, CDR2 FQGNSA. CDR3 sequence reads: CASSLLLTSDTQYF. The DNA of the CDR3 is TGTGCCAGCAGCTTATTACTTACGTCAGATACGCAGTATTTT.

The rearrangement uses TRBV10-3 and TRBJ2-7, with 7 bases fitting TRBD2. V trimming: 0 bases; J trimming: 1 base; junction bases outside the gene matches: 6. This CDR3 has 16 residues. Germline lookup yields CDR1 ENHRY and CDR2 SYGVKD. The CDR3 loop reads CAISESKSSGSYEQYF. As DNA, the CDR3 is TGTGCCATCAGTGAGTCGAAATCTAGCGGTTCCTACGAGCAGTACTTC.

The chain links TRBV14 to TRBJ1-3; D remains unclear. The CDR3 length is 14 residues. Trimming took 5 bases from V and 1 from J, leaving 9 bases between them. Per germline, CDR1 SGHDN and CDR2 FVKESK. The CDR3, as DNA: TGTGCCAGCAGCTCTATCCAATCTGGAAACACCATATATTTT. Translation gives CASSSIQSGNTIYF.

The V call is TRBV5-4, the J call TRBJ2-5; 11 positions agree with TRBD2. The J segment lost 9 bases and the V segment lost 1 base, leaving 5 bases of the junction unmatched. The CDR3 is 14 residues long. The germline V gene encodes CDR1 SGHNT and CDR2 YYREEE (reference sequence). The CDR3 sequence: CASSLTSGGQAQYF. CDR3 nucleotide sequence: TGTGCCAGCAGCTTGACTAGCGGGGGACAGGCCCAGTACTTC.

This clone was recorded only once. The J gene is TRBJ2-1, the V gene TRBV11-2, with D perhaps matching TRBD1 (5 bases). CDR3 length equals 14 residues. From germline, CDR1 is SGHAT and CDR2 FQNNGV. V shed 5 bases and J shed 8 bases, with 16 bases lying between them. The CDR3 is CASSHSPKGYEQFF. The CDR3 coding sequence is TGTGCCAGCAGCCACTCCCCTAAGGGGTATGAGCAGTTCTTC.

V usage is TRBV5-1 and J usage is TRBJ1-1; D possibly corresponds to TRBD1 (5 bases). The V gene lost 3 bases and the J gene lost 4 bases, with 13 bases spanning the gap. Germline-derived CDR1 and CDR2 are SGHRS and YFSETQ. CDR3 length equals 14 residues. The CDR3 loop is CASSSQGGSTEAFF. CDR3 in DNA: TGCGCCAGCAGCTCGCAGGGTGGGTCCACTGAAGCTTTCTTT. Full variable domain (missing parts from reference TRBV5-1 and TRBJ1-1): KAGVTQTPRYLIKTRGQQVTLSCSPISGHRSVSWYQQTPGQGLQFLFEYFSETQRNKGNFPGRFSGRQFSNSRSEMNVSTLELGDSALYLCASSSQGGSTEAFFGQGTRLTVV.

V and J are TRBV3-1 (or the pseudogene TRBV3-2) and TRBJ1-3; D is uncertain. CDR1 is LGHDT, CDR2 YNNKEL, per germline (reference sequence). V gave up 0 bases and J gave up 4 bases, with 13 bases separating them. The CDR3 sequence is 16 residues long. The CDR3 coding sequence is TGTGCCAGCAGCCAAGAATTGAGGGCCGCCGGAAACACCATATATTTT. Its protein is CASSQELRAAGNTIYF.

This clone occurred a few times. The CDR3 sequence is CASSQFEGASNQPQHF. The CDR3 DNA reads as TGTGCCAGCAGCCAATTCGAGGGGGCGAGCAATCAGCCCCAGCATTTT. The V gene is TRBV16, the J gene TRBJ1-5, with TRBD1 identical over 7 bases. CDR1 KGHSY and CDR2 FQNENV come from the germline V gene. V was clipped by 1 base and J by 1 base; unmatched bases: 4. The CDR3 loop spans 16 amino acids.